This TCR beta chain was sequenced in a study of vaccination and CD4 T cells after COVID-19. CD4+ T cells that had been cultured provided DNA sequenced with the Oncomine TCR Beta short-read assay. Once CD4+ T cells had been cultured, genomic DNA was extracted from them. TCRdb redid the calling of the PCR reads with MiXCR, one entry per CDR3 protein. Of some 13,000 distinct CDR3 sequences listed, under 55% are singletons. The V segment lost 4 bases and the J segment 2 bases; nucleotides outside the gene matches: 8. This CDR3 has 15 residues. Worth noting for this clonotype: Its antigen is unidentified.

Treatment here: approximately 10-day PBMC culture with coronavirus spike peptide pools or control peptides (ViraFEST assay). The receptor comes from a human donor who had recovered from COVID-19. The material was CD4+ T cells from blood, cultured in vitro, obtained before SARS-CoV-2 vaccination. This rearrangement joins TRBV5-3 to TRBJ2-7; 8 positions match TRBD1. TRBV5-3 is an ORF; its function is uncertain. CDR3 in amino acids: CARSGDRPKTYEQYF. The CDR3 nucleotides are TGTGCCAGAAGCGGGGACAGGCCTAAAACCTACGAGCAGTACTTC.